One and the same sample provided the 27 T cell receptor beta chains below, sequenced in a study of T cells after yellow fever vaccination. TCRdb fed the 5' RACE reads into MiXCR, producing one record per CDR3 protein. The table includes about 340,000 distinct CDR3 sequences, roughly 4% detected once. Sequenced here: PBMCs, sampled 5 days after the yellow fever booster vaccination. These receptors were collected from a man aged 18 to 35 who received the YFV17D yellow fever vaccine.

The sample holds a few counts of this clonotype. The chain has TRBV5-4 and TRBJ2-3; TRBD1 aligns across 7 bases. This CDR3 contains 13 residues. CDR1 is SGHNT and CDR2 is YYREEE in the germline V gene (reference sequence). The V and J ends lost 3 bases and 13 bases, in that order; junction bases with no gene match: 11. CDR3 amino acids: CASSSPREQGKYF. CDR3 bases: TGTGCCAGCAGCTCACCCCGGGAACAGGGGAAGTATTTT.

This clonotype was found a few times. In DNA form, the CDR3 reads TGTGCCAGCAGGGCCCGAGGACAGGCAAGAAACATTCAGTACTTC. This encodes CASRARGQARNIQYF. This chain links TRBV6-2 or TRBV6-3 with TRBJ2-4; the match to TRBD1 covers 7 bases. This CDR3 contains 15 residues. Germline V CDR1 and CDR2: MNHEY, SVGEGT. V gave up 6 bases and J gave up 6 bases; unmatched junction bases: 11.

A few counts support this clonotype. This chain joins TRBV10-3 and TRBJ2-7; 9 bases line up with TRBD1. The ends lost 4 bases at V and 6 bases at J; junction bases unmatched: 4. Germline V gene lookup returns CDR1 ENHRY and CDR2 SYGVKD. There are 13 residues in the CDR3. This chain's CDR3 is CAISGQGVLEQYV. CDR3 nucleotides: TGTGCCATCAGTGGACAGGGGGTGCTCGAGCAGTACGTC.

The V gene is TRBV20-1, the J gene TRBJ2-1; D is possibly TRBD1 or TRBD2 (5 bases each). Germline-derived CDR1 and CDR2 are DFQATT and SNEGSKA (reference sequence). V lost 5 bases and J lost 0, with 17 bases in between. The CDR3 is made up of 16 amino acids. The CDR3 loop reads CSAESPGADSYNEQFF. In DNA form, the CDR3 reads TGCAGTGCTGAATCCCCCGGGGCGGACTCCTACAATGAGCAGTTCTTC.

This clonotype was seen at least ten times. The chain carries TRBV20-1 and TRBJ1-3; D is unclear. CDR1 DFQATT and CDR2 SNEGSKA come from the germline V gene (reference sequence). The CDR3 extends over 14 amino acids. V lost 3 bases and J lost 4, with 13 bases in between. CDR3 region: CSARKTISGNTIYF. DNA of the CDR3: TGCAGTGCTAGGAAGACAATCTCAGGAAACACCATATATTTT.

This clonotype came up many times. This sequence joins TRBV19 and TRBJ1-4; TRBD1 agrees at 7 bases. The V segment lost 6 bases and the J segment 6 bases; nucleotides outside the gene matches: 7. Germline V gives CDR1 LNHDA, CDR2 SQIVND (reference sequence). This CDR3 has 14 amino acids. CDR3 sequence reads: CASSPRDSYEKLFF. The CDR3, as DNA: TGTGCCAGTAGCCCCCGGGACAGCTATGAAAAACTGTTTTTT.

The gene calls are TRBV25-1 and TRBJ2-2; no reliable D call. V lost 4 bases and J 0 bases, leaving 6 bases between the germline ends. The CDR3 covers 14 residues. Germline assignment: CDR1 MGHDK and CDR2 SYGVNS. The CDR3 DNA follows: TGTGCCAGCAGTGGCCCCTCGAACACCGGGGAGCTGTTTTTT. It encodes CASSGPSNTGELFF.

Only a few counts were recorded for this clonotype. The chain uses TRBV27 and TRBJ2-7; D gene ambiguous. The CDR3 runs 13 residues. Germline CDR1 and CDR2: MNHEY and SMNVEV (reference sequence). V was shortened by 5 bases and J by 2 bases, with 10 bases between the two germline ends. The CDR3 is CASSRRLTYEQYF. The DNA for the CDR3 is TGTGCCAGCAGTCGGCGGCTCACCTACGAGCAGTACTTC.

The gene calls are TRBV7-9 and TRBJ1-6, with D unclear. V lost 4 bases and J 12 bases, leaving 10 bases between the germline ends. Per the germline V gene, CDR1 is SEHNR and CDR2 is FQNEAQ (reference sequence). The CDR3 has 12 amino acids. The CDR3 nucleotides are TGTGCCAGCAGCTATCAGCCGGAACCCCTCCACTTT. It specifies CASSYQPEPLHF.

This clonotype was seen more than once but under ten times. The chain combines TRBV18 with TRBJ1-1; D is unclear. The CDR3 sequence is 15 residues long. The ends were cut back, 6 bases at V and 3 bases at J, with 17 bases in the middle. The germline gives CDR1 KGHSH, CDR2 LQKENI. CDR3 bases: TGTGCCAGCTCCCCTGCTGATTTACAGTACACTGAAGCTTTCTTT. As protein: CASSPADLQYTEAFF.

This clonotype was observed at least ten times. The chain employs TRBV5-1 and TRBJ1-1, with a tentative D call TRBD1 (6 bases). The V end lost 0 bases, the J end lost 0 bases, and 9 bases lay between the germline ends. The germline V gene encodes CDR1 SGHRS and CDR2 YFSETQ. The CDR3 has 15 amino acids. CDR3 region: CASSLVGGMNTEAFF. CDR3 nucleotide sequence: TGCGCCAGCAGCTTGGTTGGGGGCATGAACACTGAAGCTTTCTTT.

This clonotype has a count of ten or more. This sequence joins TRBV7-3 and TRBJ2-2, with D unclear. Germline values: CDR1 SGHTA, CDR2 FQGTGA. There are 12 residues in the CDR3. Trimming removed 8 bases at V and 1 base at J, with 5 bases between. As DNA, the CDR3 is TGTGCCAGCGGCTGGAACACCGGGGAGCTGTTTTTT. Amino acids: CASGWNTGELFF.

The table lists this clonotype with many counts. This chain uses TRBV7-9 with TRBJ2-2; tentative D call: TRBD2 (6 bases). The CDR3 consists of 17 residues. Trimming removed 6 bases from V and 4 bases from J, with 21 bases in between. The germline V gene encodes CDR1 SEHNR and CDR2 FQNEAQ (reference sequence). The CDR3 DNA is TGTGCCAGCAGGCCGTCGTGGGCGCTCGGGGGCACCGGGGAGCTGTTTTTT. This codes for CASRPSWALGGTGELFF.

This clonotype came up many times. The chain recombines TRBV4-1 with TRBJ1-5, with 10 bases identical to TRBD1. This CDR3 has 16 amino acids. Germline CDR1 MGHRA, CDR2 YSYEKL. The ends lost 4 bases at V and 3 bases at J; junction bases unmatched: 6. The CDR3 DNA is TGCGCCAGCAGCCTAAGGACAGGGGGATTCAATCAGCCCCAGCATTTT. Amino acid sequence: CASSLRTGGFNQPQHF.

The chain links TRBV5-5 to TRBJ2-6; D is ambiguous. Germline CDR1 SGHKS, CDR2 YYEKEE (reference sequence). The CDR3 loop spans 16 amino acids. Trimming stripped 4 bases from V and 2 bases from J, with 13 bases between. For the CDR3, the DNA is TGTGCCAGCAGCCCCTGGCAGGTGGCTGGGGCCAACGTCCTGACTTTC. Residues: CASSPWQVAGANVLTF.

This clonotype has a count of ten or more. The chain has TRBV7-9 and TRBJ2-3; 7 nucleotides line up with TRBD1. Germline loops: CDR1 SEHNR, CDR2 FQNEAQ (reference sequence). The trim removed 5 bases at V and 1 base at J, leaving 3 bases unmatched. This CDR3 contains 14 residues. The CDR3 DNA is TGTGCCAGCAGCCCTGACAGGGGCACAGATACGCAGTATTTT. Its protein is CASSPDRGTDTQYF.

This chain joins TRBV7-9 and TRBJ2-3, with a weak D call TRBD1 (5 bases). The V end was cut by 6 bases, the J end by 0 bases, with 10 bases between. The V gene's germline CDR1 is SEHNR and CDR2 FQNEAQ (reference sequence). The CDR3 loop spans 14 amino acids. The CDR3 region has the DNA TGTGCCAGCAGGTACCGACAGAGCACAGATACGCAGTATTTT. It encodes CASRYRQSTDTQYF.

The sample holds many counts of this clonotype. CDR3 sequence: CASSQEGALAYGYTF. Here the CDR3 DNA reads TGCGCCAGCAGCCAAGAAGGGGCTCTCGCCTATGGCTACACCTTC. The chain combines TRBV4-1 with TRBJ1-2; a weak D match, TRBD1 (5 bases). This CDR3 spans 15 amino acids. Germline CDR1 and CDR2: MGHRA and YSYEKL. V gave up 0 bases and J gave up 4 bases, with 12 bases separating them.

V usage is TRBV11-1 and J usage is TRBJ1-1, with D unclear. Germline V gene data show CDR1 as SGHAT and CDR2 as FQDESV (reference sequence). Between the trimmed V and J ends, which lost 3 bases and 4 bases, there was a span of 9 bases. The CDR3 totals 13 residues. DNA of the CDR3: TGTGCCAGCAGCTTGCGGACGTTCACTGAAGCTTTCTTT. Translated: CASSLRTFTEAFF.

This chain joins TRBV4-1 and TRBJ1-1, with 8 nucleotides matching TRBD1. V shed 6 bases and J 5 bases; nucleotides not matched to a gene: 8. The germline V gene has CDR1 MGHRA and CDR2 YSYEKL. The CDR3 is 14 residues long. Written as DNA, the CDR3 is TGCGCCAGCAGACTTTCAGGGGGCCGGACTGAAGCTTTCTTT. Translated: CASRLSGGRTEAFF.

V is TRBV4-3 and J is TRBJ1-2; possibly TRBD1 for D (5 bases). The CDR3 is 11 residues long. Germline values: CDR1 LGHNA, CDR2 YSLEER. V was pared by 4 bases and J by 10 bases, with 10 bases between. Here the CDR3 DNA reads TGCGCCAGCAGCCGAGACAGCCACTACACCTTC. Translating gives CASSRDSHYTF.

This clonotype was detected a few times. The rearrangement links TRBV9 to TRBJ1-1; D gene ambiguous. Germline lookup yields CDR1 SGDLS and CDR2 YYNGEE. V lost 2 bases, J lost 2 bases, and 7 bases lay in between. The CDR3 is made up of 13 amino acids. The CDR3 region has the DNA TGTGCCAGCAGCGTCAACGGTAACACTGAAGCTTTCTTT. Its protein is CASSVNGNTEAFF.

The CDR3 is CASHPRGADGYTF. DNA of the CDR3: TGTGCCAGCCACCCGAGGGGAGCCGACGGCTACACCTTC. V gene TRBV7-9 combines with J gene TRBJ1-2, with D tentatively TRBD1 (5 bases). Germline values: CDR1 SEHNR, CDR2 FQNEAQ (reference sequence). Trimming stripped 8 bases from V and 8 bases from J, with 18 bases between. The CDR3 has 13 residues.

This clonotype was recorded a few times. The chain combines TRBV10-3 with TRBJ2-5, with 11 bases fitting TRBD2. The germline V gene encodes CDR1 ENHRY and CDR2 SYGVKD. V shed 4 bases and J 4 bases; nucleotides not matched to a gene: 2. There are 14 residues in the CDR3. CDR3 nucleotides: TGTGCCATCAGTGTAACTAGCGGGGGAGAGACCCAGTACTTC. Protein: CAISVTSGGETQYF.

This clonotype was picked up many times. The chain employs TRBV6-6 and TRBJ2-3, with D maybe TRBD2 (7 bases). V was trimmed by 6 bases and J by 3 bases, leaving 16 bases between them. The CDR3 runs to 15 residues. Per germline, CDR1 MNHNY and CDR2 SVGAGI (reference sequence). The CDR3 region has the DNA TGTGCCAGCAGGTTCGGGGGGCGCGGGACAGATACGCAGTATTTT. It is translated as CASRFGGRGTDTQYF.

This clonotype was observed a handful of times. The V gene is TRBV15, the J gene TRBJ1-4; perhaps TRBD1 as D (6 bases). Per germline, CDR1 LNHNV and CDR2 YYDKDF (reference sequence). This CDR3 has 17 amino acids. With 5 bases removed from V and 8 bases from J, the gap between germline ends came to 24 bases. The CDR3 spells CATSDPGTPGGNEKLFF. CDR3 DNA sequence: TGTGCCACCAGCGATCCCGGGACACCCGGAGGTAACGAAAAACTGTTTTTT.

The chain employs TRBV5-6 and TRBJ1-2; 7 bases are shared with TRBD1. This CDR3 spans 15 amino acids. With 3 bases clipped from V and 4 bases from J, the junction kept 9 bases outside the gene matches. Germline CDR1 is SGHDT and CDR2 is YYEEEE. The CDR3 bases are TGTGCCAGCAGCTCTGGCGCGGGACAGATCTATGGCTACACCTTC. Translated, it gives CASSSGAGQIYGYTF.